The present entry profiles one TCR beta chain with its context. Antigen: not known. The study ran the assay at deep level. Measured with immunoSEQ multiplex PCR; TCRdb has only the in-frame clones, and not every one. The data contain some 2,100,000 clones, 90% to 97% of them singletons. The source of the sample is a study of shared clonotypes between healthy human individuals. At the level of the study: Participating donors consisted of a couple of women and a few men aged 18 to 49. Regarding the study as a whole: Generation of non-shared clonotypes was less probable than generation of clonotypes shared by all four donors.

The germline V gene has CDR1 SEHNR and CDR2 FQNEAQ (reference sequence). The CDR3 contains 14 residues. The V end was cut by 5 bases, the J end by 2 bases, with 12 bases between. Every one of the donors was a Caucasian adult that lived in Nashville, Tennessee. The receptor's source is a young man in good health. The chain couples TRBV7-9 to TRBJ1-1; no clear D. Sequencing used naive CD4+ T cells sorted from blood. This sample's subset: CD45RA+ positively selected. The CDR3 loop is CASSPQNHNTEAFF. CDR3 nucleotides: TGTGCCAGCAGCCCACAGAACCATAACACTGAAGCTTTCTTT. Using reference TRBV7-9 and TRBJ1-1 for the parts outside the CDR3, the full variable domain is DTGVSQNPRHKITKRGQNVTFRCDPISEHNRLYWYRQTLGQGPEFLTYFQNEAQLEKSRLLSDRFSAERPKGSFSTLEIQRTEQGDSAMYLCASSPQNHNTEAFFGQGTRLTVV.